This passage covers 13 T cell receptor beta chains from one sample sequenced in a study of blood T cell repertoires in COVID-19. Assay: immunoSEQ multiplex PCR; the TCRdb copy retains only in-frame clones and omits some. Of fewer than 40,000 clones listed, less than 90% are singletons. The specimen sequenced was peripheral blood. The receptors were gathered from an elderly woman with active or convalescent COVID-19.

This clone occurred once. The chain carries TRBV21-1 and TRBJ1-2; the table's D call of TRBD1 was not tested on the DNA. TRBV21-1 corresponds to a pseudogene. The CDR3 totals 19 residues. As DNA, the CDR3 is TGTGCCAGCAGCAAAGCAGGGAATAACGAGGCAGGGCTAAACTATGGCTACACCTTC. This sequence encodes CASSKAGNNEAGLNYGYTF.

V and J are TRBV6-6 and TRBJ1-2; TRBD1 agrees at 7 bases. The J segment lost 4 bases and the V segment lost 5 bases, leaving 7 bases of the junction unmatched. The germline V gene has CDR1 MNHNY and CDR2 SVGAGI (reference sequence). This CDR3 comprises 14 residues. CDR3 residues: CASSHLGTAYGYTF. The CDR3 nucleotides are TGTGCCAGCAGTCACCTTGGGACAGCCTATGGCTACACCTTC.

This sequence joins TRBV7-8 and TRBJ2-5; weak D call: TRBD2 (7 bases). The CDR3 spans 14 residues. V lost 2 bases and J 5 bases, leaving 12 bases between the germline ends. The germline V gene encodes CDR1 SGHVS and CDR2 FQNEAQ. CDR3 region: CASSLSGEGETQYF. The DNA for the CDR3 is TGTGCCAGCAGCTTATCAGGGGAGGGGGAGACCCAGTACTTC.

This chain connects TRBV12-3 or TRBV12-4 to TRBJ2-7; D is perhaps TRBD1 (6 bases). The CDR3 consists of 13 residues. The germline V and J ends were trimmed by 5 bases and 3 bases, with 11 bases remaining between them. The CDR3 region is CASSTQTGYEQYF. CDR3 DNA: TGTGCCAGCAGTACCCAGACAGGCTACGAGCAGTACTTC.

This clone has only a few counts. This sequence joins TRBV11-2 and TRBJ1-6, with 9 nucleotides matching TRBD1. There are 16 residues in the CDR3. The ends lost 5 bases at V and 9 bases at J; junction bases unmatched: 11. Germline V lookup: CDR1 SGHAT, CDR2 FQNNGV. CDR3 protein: CASSAIPGTGFSPLHF. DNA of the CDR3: TGTGCCAGCAGCGCAATTCCAGGGACAGGGTTTTCACCCCTCCACTTT. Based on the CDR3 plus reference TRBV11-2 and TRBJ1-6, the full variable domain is EAGVAQSPRYKIIEKRQSVAFWCNPISGHATLYWYQQILGQGPKLLIQFQNNGVVDDSQLPKDRFSAERLKGVDSTLKIQPAKLEDSAVYLCASSAIPGTGFSPLHFGNGTRLTVT.

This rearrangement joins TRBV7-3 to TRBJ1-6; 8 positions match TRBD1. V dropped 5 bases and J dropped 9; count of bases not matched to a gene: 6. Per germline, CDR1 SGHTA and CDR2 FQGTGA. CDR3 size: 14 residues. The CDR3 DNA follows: TGTGCCAGCAGCACAGGGGGGGGAACTTCACCCCTCCACTTT. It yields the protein CASSTGGGTSPLHF.

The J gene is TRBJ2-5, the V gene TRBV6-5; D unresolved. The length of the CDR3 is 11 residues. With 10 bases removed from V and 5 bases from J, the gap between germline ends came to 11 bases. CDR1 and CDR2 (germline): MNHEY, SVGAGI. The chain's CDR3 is CATRIQETQYF. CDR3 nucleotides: TGTGCCACCCGAATACAGGAGACCCAGTACTTC.

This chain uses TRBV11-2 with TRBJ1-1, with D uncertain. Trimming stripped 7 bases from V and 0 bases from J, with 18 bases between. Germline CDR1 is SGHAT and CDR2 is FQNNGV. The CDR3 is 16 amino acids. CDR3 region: CASKLRPKTLNTEAFF. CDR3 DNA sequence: TGTGCCAGCAAGCTTCGACCCAAGACTCTGAACACTGAAGCTTTCTTT.

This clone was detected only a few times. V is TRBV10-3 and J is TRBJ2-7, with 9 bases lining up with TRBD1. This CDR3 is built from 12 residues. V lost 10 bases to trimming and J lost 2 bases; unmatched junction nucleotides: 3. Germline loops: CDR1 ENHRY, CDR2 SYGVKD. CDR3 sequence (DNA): TGTGCCACCCGACAGGGGGCCTACGAGCAGTACTTC. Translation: CATRQGAYEQYF.

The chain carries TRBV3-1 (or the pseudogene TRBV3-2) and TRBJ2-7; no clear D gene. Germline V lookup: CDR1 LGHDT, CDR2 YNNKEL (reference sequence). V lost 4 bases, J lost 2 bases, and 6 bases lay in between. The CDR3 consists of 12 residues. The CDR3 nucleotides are TGTGCCAGCAGCCGCGGAACCTACGAGCAGTACTTC. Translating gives CASSRGTYEQYF.

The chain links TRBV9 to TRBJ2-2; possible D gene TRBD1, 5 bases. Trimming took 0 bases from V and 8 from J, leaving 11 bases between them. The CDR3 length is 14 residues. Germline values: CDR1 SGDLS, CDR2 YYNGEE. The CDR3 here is CASSVAGLKGELFF. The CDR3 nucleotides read TGTGCCAGCAGCGTAGCAGGGTTGAAAGGGGAGCTGTTTTTT. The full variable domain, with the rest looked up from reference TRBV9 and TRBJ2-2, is DSGVTQTPKHLITATGQRVTLRCSPRSGDLSVYWYQQSLDQGLQFLIQYYNGEERAKGNILERFSAQQFPDLHSELNLSSLELGDSALYFCASSVAGLKGELFFGEGSRLTVL.

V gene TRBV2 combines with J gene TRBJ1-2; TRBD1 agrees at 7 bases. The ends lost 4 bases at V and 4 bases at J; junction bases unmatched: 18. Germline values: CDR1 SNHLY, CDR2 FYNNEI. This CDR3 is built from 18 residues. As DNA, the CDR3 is TGTGCCAGCAGTGGTCGCCCGGGACAGTCAAATTCGGGCTATGGCTACACCTTC. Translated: CASSGRPGQSNSGYGYTF.

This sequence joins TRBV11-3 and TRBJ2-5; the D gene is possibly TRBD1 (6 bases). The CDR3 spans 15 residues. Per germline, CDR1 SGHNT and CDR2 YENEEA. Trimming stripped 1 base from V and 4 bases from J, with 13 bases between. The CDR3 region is CASSLGSDSGETQYF. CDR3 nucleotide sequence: TGTGCCAGCAGCTTAGGATCGGACAGTGGAGAGACCCAGTACTTC.